This TCR beta chain was documented in a study of blood T cells in healthy people across ages. The study, taken as a whole, reports: Compared with aged donors, long-lived donors showed fewer expanded clones, suggesting selection. In the absence of known donor CMV status, changes in expanded clonotypes were possibly confounded.

The ends were cut back, 2 bases at V and 9 bases at J, with 11 bases in the middle. This CDR3 is built from 14 residues. Germline loops: CDR1 ENHRY, CDR2 SYGVKD. Using a J-beta primer mix together with a sample-barcoded 5' primer, a second PCR was run for about 6 to 11 cycles. Each sample yielded at least 2.5 million CDR3-containing paired-end reads. From the 5' RACE reads, TCRdb called clonotypes with MiXCR, one entry per CDR3 protein. The sample carries over 700,000 distinct CDR3 sequences, about 48% recorded once. As concerns this clonotype: Its target is unknown.

Material for sequencing was blood. J is TRBJ1-6 and V is TRBV10-3; the D is unclear. The sequence was collected from a man of 80 years or more in good health. The CDR3 is CAISETARSSPLHF. For the CDR3, the DNA is TGTGCCATCAGTGAGACAGCGAGGAGTTCACCCCTCCACTTT.